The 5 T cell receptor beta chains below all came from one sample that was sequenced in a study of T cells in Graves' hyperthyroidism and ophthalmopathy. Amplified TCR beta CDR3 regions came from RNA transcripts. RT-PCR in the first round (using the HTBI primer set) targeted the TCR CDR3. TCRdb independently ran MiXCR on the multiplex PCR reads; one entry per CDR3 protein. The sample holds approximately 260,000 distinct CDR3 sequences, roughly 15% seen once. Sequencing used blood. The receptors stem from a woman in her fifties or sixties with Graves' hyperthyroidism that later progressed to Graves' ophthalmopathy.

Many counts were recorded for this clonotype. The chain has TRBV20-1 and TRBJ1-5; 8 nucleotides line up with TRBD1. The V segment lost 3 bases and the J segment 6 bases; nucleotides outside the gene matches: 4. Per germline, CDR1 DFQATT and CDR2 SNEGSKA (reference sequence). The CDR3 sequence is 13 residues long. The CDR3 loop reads CSASGQGFQPQHF. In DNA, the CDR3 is TGCAGTGCTAGCGGACAGGGTTTTCAGCCCCAGCATTTT.

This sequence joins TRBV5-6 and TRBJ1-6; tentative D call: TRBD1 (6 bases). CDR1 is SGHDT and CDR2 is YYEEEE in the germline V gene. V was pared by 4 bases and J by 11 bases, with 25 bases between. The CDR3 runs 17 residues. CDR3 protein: CASSPPIFQGWNPPLHF. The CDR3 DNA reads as TGTGCCAGCAGCCCCCCGATATTCCAGGGGTGGAATCCACCCCTCCACTTT.

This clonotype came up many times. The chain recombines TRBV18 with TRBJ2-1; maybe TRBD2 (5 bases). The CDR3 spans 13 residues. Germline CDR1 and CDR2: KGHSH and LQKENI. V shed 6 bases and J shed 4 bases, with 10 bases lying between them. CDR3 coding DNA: TGTGCCAGCTCCCCCGGGATATACAATGAGCAGTTCTTC. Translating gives CASSPGIYNEQFF.

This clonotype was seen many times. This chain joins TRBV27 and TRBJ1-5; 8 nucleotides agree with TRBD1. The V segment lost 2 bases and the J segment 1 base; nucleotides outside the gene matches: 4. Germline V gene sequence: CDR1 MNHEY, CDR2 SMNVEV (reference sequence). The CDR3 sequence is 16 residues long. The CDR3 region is CASSLNRGFSNQPQHF. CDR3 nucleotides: TGTGCCAGCAGTTTAAACAGGGGGTTCAGCAATCAGCCCCAGCATTTT.

The DNA for the CDR3 is TGTGCCAGCAGCTTCCAATACGAGCAGTACTTC. Translating it yields CASSFQYEQYF. V gene TRBV5-4 combines with J gene TRBJ2-7; D is unresolved. Germline CDR1 reads SGHNT; CDR2 reads YYREEE (reference sequence). Between the trimmed V and J ends, which lost 2 bases and 4 bases, there was a span of 4 bases. The CDR3 runs 11 residues.